The present T cell receptor beta chain was sequenced within a study of T-cell reconstitution after alpha-beta-depleted transplantation in children. Study-wide findings and caveats: Newly produced T cells mostly accounted for T-cell counts and diversity one year post-transplant. Two months or so post-transplant, alpha-beta T cells reportedly derived from several hundred expanded graft clones.

Points on this clonotype: Its antigen is still unknown.

Library preparation (for TCRbeta) was performed with unique molecular identifiers. TCRdb fed the PCR reads into MiXCR, producing one record per CDR3 protein. The data hold just over 950,000 distinct CDR3 sequences, with roughly 31% observed a single time. The CDR3 is 14 residues long. J gave up 7 bases and V 6 bases, and 12 bases lay outside the gene matches. The sample in question was PBMCs, mostly from graft donor cells, obtained 360 days after TCRalphabeta/CD19-depleted stem cell transplant. This clonotype was sampled from a boy younger than two who had a stem cell transplant for SCID, so the T cells may come from the graft donor. V is TRBV12-3 or TRBV12-4 and J is TRBJ2-7; 7 positions match TRBD2. The CDR3 protein is CASRASGLPLEQYF. The CDR3 DNA reads TGTGCCAGCAGGGCTAGCGGCCTTCCCCTGGAGCAGTACTTC.